The 27 T cell receptor beta chains presented below share a single source sample, sequenced in a study of T cell repertoires in cytomegalovirus infection. These receptors have no known antigen. One entry per CDR3 protein, called by TCRdb with MiXCR from the reads. The table shows 100,000 to 150,000 distinct CDR3 sequences, with 20% to 30% occurring only once. Sequencing input: PBMCs, sequenced either directly or after in vitro stimulation (not recorded which). The source is a human donor in good health (CMV status not recorded). Some clones in this sample may be carry-over from other donors' samples.

This clonotype has ten or more counts. The V call is TRBV7-2, the J call TRBJ2-5; D gene ambiguous. This CDR3 comprises 13 residues. V lost 2 bases, J lost 5 bases, and 9 bases lay in between. Germline V gene data show CDR1 as SGHTA and CDR2 as FQGNSA. The CDR3 DNA is TGTGCCAGCAGCTTATCAGCGACGGAGACCCAGTACTTC. Its protein product is CASSLSATETQYF.

In its sample, this clonotype was seen a few times. The rearrangement joins TRBV20-1 to TRBJ1-4, with D uncertain. With 6 bases removed from V and 7 bases from J, the gap between germline ends came to 18 bases. The CDR3 has 14 residues. From germline, CDR1 is DFQATT and CDR2 SNEGSKA (reference sequence). In nucleotides, the CDR3 is TGCAGTGCCACTGGACCCGTATTGAGTGAAAAACTGTTTTTT. Residues: CSATGPVLSEKLFF.

In this sample, this clonotype turned up many times. The rearrangement uses TRBV7-2 and TRBJ1-1; D gene unclear. The CDR3 spans 13 residues. The V end was cut by 1 base, the J end by 8 bases, with 11 bases between. The germline V gene has CDR1 SGHTA and CDR2 FQGNSA. CDR3 region: CASSLVVSPEAFF. CDR3 DNA: TGTGCCAGCAGCTTAGTCGTATCTCCCGAAGCTTTCTTT.

This clonotype was counted only a few times. The rearrangement joins TRBV19 to TRBJ1-2; no clear D. CDR3 length: 12 amino acids. The germline CDR1 and CDR2 sequences are LNHDA and SQIVND (reference sequence). The V end lost 4 bases, the J end lost 7 bases, and 10 bases lay between the germline ends. For the CDR3, the DNA is TGTGCCAGTAGTAGGAGCGTTGGTGGCTACACCTTC. It encodes CASSRSVGGYTF. Looking up the rest from reference TRBV19 and TRBJ1-2 gives the full variable domain: DGGITQSPKYLFRKEGQNVTLSCEQNLNHDAMYWYRQDPGQGLRLIYYSQIVNDFQKGDIAEGYSVSREKKESFPLTVTSAQKNPTAFYLCASSRSVGGYTFGSGTRLTVV.

This clonotype was observed at least ten times. CDR3 protein: CASSLGLAGPNEQFF. The CDR3 nucleotides read TGTGCCAGCAGCCTGGGACTAGCGGGACCCAATGAGCAGTTCTTC. The chain couples TRBV11-3 to TRBJ2-1, with 13 bases fitting TRBD2. This CDR3 comprises 15 residues. The V and J ends lost 5 bases and 6 bases, in that order; junction bases with no gene match: 4. CDR1 SGHNT and CDR2 YENEEA come from the germline V gene.

There are many counts of this clonotype. The chain carries TRBV11-2 and TRBJ2-1; 12 positions agree with TRBD2. Trimming at V came to 7 bases and at J to 9 bases, leaving 10 bases not matched to a gene. This CDR3 comprises 15 residues. Germline loops: CDR1 SGHAT, CDR2 FQNNGV. The CDR3 DNA reads as TGTGCCAGCATTAGGTCTAGCGGGAGGGTCGGTGAGCAGTTCTTC. It encodes CASIRSSGRVGEQFF.

This clonotype showed up many times. The V gene is TRBV7-8, the J gene TRBJ2-6; no reliable D call. The CDR3 runs 16 residues. V was shortened by 1 base and J by 0 bases, with 7 bases between the two germline ends. Per germline, CDR1 SGHVS and CDR2 FQNEAQ. The CDR3 bases are TGTGCCAGCAGCTTAGTTTGGGACTCTGGGGCCAACGTCCTGACTTTC. Translated: CASSLVWDSGANVLTF. The full variable domain, with the rest looked up from reference TRBV7-8 and TRBJ2-6, is GAGVSQSPRYKVAKRGQDVALRCDPISGHVSLFWYQQALGQGPEFLTYFQNEAQLDKSGLPSDRFFAERPEGSVSTLKIQRTQQEDSAVYLCASSLVWDSGANVLTFGAGSRLTVL.

This rearrangement joins TRBV2 to TRBJ2-3; possible D gene TRBD2, 6 bases. This CDR3 spans 15 amino acids. Between the trimmed V and J ends, which lost 3 bases and 2 bases, there was a span of 12 bases. CDR1 is SNHLY and CDR2 is FYNNEI in the germline V gene. The CDR3 nucleotides read TGTGCCAGCAGTGACCCGGGACTTAACACAGATACGCAGTATTTT. Translating gives CASSDPGLNTDTQYF.

V usage is TRBV6-2 or TRBV6-3 and J usage is TRBJ2-2; D unresolved. The V gene's germline CDR1 is MNHEY and CDR2 SVGEGT. V lost 2 bases, J lost 3 bases, and 13 bases lay in between. This CDR3 contains 16 residues. The CDR3 region has the DNA TGTGCCAGCAGTTACGGTAAACGTTTGGACACCGGGGAGCTGTTTTTT. Translation gives CASSYGKRLDTGELFF.

This clonotype was recorded many times. The chain links TRBV7-8 to TRBJ2-7; 15 nucleotides agree with TRBD2. CDR1 and CDR2 from the germline V gene are SGHVS and FQNEAQ. Germline trimming cut 5 bases from V and 0 bases from J; bases unmatched to any gene: 8. CDR3 length: 18 residues. CDR3 in DNA: TGTGCCAGCAGCCCCCGGACTAGCGGGAGGGCGAGCTCCTACGAGCAGTACGTC. This encodes CASSPRTSGRASSYEQYV.

V is TRBV7-9 and J is TRBJ2-1; D unclear. Germline V gene sequence: CDR1 SEHNR, CDR2 FQNEAQ (reference sequence). V was shortened by 1 base and J by 5 bases, with 6 bases between the two germline ends. The CDR3 totals 13 residues. The CDR3 coding sequence is TGTGCCAGCAGCTTAGGCCAACACAATGAGCAGTTCTTC. It is translated as CASSLGQHNEQFF.

J is TRBJ1-6 and V is TRBV2, with 7 positions matching TRBD1. J lost 1 base, V lost 6 bases, and 9 bases had no gene match. CDR3 length: 17 residues. CDR1 SNHLY and CDR2 FYNNEI come from the germline V gene. Here the CDR3 DNA reads TGTGCCAGCAGAGGCGGCAGGGGGGGATCCTATAATTCACCCCTCCACTTT. Encoded protein: CASRGGRGGSYNSPLHF.

V usage is TRBV7-2 and J usage is TRBJ2-1; 10 bases align to TRBD2. The ends lost 2 bases at V and 7 bases at J; junction bases unmatched: 14. Germline-derived CDR1 and CDR2 are SGHTA and FQGNSA. The CDR3 length is 18 residues. DNA of the CDR3: TGTGCCAGCAGCTTAATCTCTCTCCAAGCGGGAGGGCCGAATGAGCAGTTCTTC. It translates to CASSLISLQAGGPNEQFF.

The chain is built from TRBV6-2 or TRBV6-3 and TRBJ2-1, with TRBD2 identical over 8 bases. With 7 bases clipped from V and 6 bases from J, the junction kept 8 bases outside the gene matches. The length of the CDR3 is 14 residues. From germline, CDR1 is MNHEY and CDR2 SVGEGT. The CDR3 is CASNTLAGFNEQFF. DNA for the CDR3: TGTGCCAGCAATACCCTAGCGGGTTTCAATGAGCAGTTCTTC.

The chain combines TRBV27 with TRBJ2-1, with 10 bases that match TRBD1. The J segment lost 5 bases and the V segment lost 5 bases, leaving 9 bases of the junction unmatched. Per germline, CDR1 MNHEY and CDR2 SMNVEV (reference sequence). The CDR3 covers 16 residues. CDR3 in amino acids: CASSEDRGPLNNEQFF. CDR3 nucleotides: TGTGCCAGCAGTGAAGACAGGGGGCCGTTGAACAATGAGCAGTTCTTC.

The genes are TRBV10-2 and TRBJ1-1; possible D gene TRBD1, 6 bases. In germline, CDR1 is WSHSY, CDR2 SAAADI. The V end lost 6 bases, the J end lost 6 bases, and 23 bases lay between the germline ends. The CDR3 runs 16 residues. The CDR3 region has the DNA TGCGCCAGCAGACAGGGTCCCAGGGAGCGGGGGTCTGAAGCTTTCTTT. This sequence encodes CASRQGPRERGSEAFF.

This clonotype was counted once. V gene TRBV30 combines with J gene TRBJ1-1; no firm D call. The CDR3 consists of 13 residues. The germline V and J ends were trimmed by 0 bases and 4 bases, with 9 bases remaining between them. Germline CDR1 reads GTSNPN; CDR2 reads SVGIG (reference sequence). The CDR3 sequence: CAWSVLGGTEAFF. The DNA of the CDR3 is TGTGCCTGGAGTGTACTTGGAGGCACTGAAGCTTTCTTT. Together with reference TRBV30 and TRBJ1-1, the CDR3 gives the full variable domain: SQTIHQWPATLVQPVGSPLSLECTVEGTSNPNLYWYRQAAGRGLQLLFYSVGIGQISSEVPQNLSASRPQDRQFILSSKKLLLSDSGFYLCAWSVLGGTEAFFGQGTRLTVV.

This clonotype occurred many times. The chain combines TRBV7-8 with TRBJ1-4; D perhaps matches TRBD1 (5 bases). CDR3 length: 14 residues. Germline V gene data show CDR1 as SGHVS and CDR2 as FQNEAQ. Trimming removed 1 base at V and 8 bases at J, with 11 bases between. This chain's CDR3 is CASSLGRVHEKLFF. CDR3 DNA sequence: TGTGCCAGCAGCTTAGGCAGGGTTCACGAAAAACTGTTTTTT.

This clonotype was counted many times. The chain has TRBV27 and TRBJ2-6; D is ambiguous. In germline, CDR1 is MNHEY, CDR2 SMNVEV (reference sequence). Trimming took off 2 bases at V and 13 bases at J, with 15 bases between the two ends. The CDR3 covers 14 residues. The CDR3 DNA sequence: TGTGCCAGCAGTTTAGGAAGTGCCGCCCGGGTCCTGACTTTC. Translated, it gives CASSLGSAARVLTF.

In its sample, this clonotype was seen a few times. The V and J genes are TRBV10-3 and TRBJ1-6, with no clear D. Per germline, CDR1 ENHRY and CDR2 SYGVKD. The CDR3 sequence is 14 residues long. V lost 8 bases and J 9 bases, leaving 17 bases between the germline ends. CDR3 sequence reads: CAIQELRGTSPLHF. CDR3 in DNA: TGTGCCATCCAAGAGCTACGAGGCACTTCACCCCTCCACTTT.

The chain joins TRBV12-3 or TRBV12-4 to TRBJ2-2; D is unresolved. The CDR3 loop spans 13 amino acids. Deletions cut 6 bases from V and 6 bases from J, with 11 bases between. CDR3 loop: CASRMERPGELFF. CDR3 nucleotide sequence: TGTGCCAGCAGAATGGAGAGGCCCGGGGAGCTGTTTTTT.

There are many counts of this clonotype. This chain uses TRBV10-3 with TRBJ2-5; D gene unclear. V lost 3 bases, J lost 5 bases, and 4 bases lay in between. CDR1 and CDR2 from the germline V gene are ENHRY and SYGVKD. The CDR3 contains 11 residues. This CDR3 reads CAISDQETQYF. The CDR3 region has the DNA TGTGCCATCAGTGATCAGGAGACCCAGTACTTC.

The rearrangement links TRBV19 to TRBJ2-1; 13 positions match TRBD2. V lost 5 bases to trimming and J lost 1 base; unmatched junction nucleotides: 8. From germline, CDR1 is LNHDA and CDR2 SQIVND (reference sequence). The CDR3 loop spans 18 amino acids. Written as DNA, the CDR3 is TGTGCCAGTAGTGCGCCCTCGGGACTAGCGGGATCCTACAATGAGCAGTTCTTC. Protein: CASSAPSGLAGSYNEQFF.

This chain connects TRBV19 to TRBJ2-4; D gene ambiguous. This CDR3 comprises 11 residues. The V and J ends lost 0 bases and 8 bases respectively, with 2 bases between them. From germline, CDR1 is LNHDA and CDR2 SQIVND (reference sequence). The CDR3, as DNA: TGTGCCAGTAGTATAGAAGACATTCAGTACTTC. It encodes CASSIEDIQYF.

This clonotype was picked up many times. The chain couples TRBV7-2 to TRBJ2-3; D is unresolved. The CDR3 loop spans 14 amino acids. V dropped 3 bases and J dropped 3 bases, with 10 bases sitting between them. The V gene's germline CDR1 is SGHTA and CDR2 FQGNSA. The CDR3, as DNA: TGTGCCAGCAGCTTTGTAAGGGAAACAGATACGCAGTATTTT. This translates into CASSFVRETDTQYF.

This clonotype turned up a few times. CDR3 region: CASSFRQGNTGELFF. CDR3 coding DNA: TGTGCCAGCAGCTTTCGACAGGGGAACACCGGGGAGCTGTTTTTT. This chain connects TRBV2 to TRBJ2-2, with TRBD1 matching over 7 bases. Germline CDR1 SNHLY, CDR2 FYNNEI. The CDR3 has 15 residues. The V gene end was trimmed by 6 bases and the J gene end by 1 base; junction bases not matched to a gene: 5.

The rearrangement uses TRBV6-2 or TRBV6-3 and TRBJ2-1, with 8 bases identical to TRBD2. V shed 0 bases, J shed 9 bases, and the junction held 13 bases outside the gene matches. This CDR3 is built from 17 residues. Germline CDR1 MNHEY, CDR2 SVGEGT. DNA for the CDR3: TGTGCCAGCAGTTACTCGAAATTCAAGCGGGAGTTCATTGAGCAGTTCTTC. This sequence encodes CASSYSKFKREFIEQFF.